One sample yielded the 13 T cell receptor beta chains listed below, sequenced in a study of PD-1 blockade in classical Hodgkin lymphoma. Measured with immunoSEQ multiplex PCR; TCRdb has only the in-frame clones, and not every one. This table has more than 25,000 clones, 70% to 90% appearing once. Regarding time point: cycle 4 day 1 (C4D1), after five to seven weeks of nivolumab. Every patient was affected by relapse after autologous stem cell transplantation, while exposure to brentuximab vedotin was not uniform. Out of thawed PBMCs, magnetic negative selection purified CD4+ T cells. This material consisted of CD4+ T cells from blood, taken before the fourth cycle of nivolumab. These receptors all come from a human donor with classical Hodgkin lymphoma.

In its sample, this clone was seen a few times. The CDR3 DNA sequence: TGTGCCAGCAGTGAACGGAAGGCGGGCTCCTACGAGCAGTACTTC. Its translation is CASSERKAGSYEQYF. The genes are TRBV6-1 and TRBJ2-7; a possible D gene is TRBD2 (5 bases). Germline lookup yields CDR1 MNHNS and CDR2 SASEGT. The CDR3 has 15 amino acids. Trimming took off 2 bases at V and 0 bases at J, with 11 bases between the two ends.

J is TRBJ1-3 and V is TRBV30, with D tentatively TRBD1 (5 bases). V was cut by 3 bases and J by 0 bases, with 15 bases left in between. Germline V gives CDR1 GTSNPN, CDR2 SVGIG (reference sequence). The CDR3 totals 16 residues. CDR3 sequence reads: CAWSRGGGHSGNTIYF. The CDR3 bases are TGTGCCTGGAGCCGCGGGGGGGGTCACTCTGGAAACACCATATATTTT. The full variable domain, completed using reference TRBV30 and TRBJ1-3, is SQTIHQWPATLVQPVGSPLSLECTVEGTSNPNLYWYRQAAGRGLQLLFYSVGIGQISSEVPQNLSASRPQDRQFILSSKKLLLSDSGFYLCAWSRGGGHSGNTIYFGEGSWLTVV.

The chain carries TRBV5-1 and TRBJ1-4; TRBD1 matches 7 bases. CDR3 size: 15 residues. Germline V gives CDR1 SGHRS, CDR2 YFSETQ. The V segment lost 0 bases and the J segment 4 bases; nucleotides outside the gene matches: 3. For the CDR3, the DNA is TGCGCCAGCAGCTTGGCCGGGACAGTTAATGAAAAACTGTTTTTT. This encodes CASSLAGTVNEKLFF.

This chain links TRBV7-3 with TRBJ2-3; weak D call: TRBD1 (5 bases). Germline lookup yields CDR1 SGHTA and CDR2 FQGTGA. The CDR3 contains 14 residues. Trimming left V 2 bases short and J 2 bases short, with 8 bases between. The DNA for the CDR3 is TGTGCCAGCAGCTTAGACAGATACACAGATACGCAGTATTTT. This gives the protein CASSLDRYTDTQYF.

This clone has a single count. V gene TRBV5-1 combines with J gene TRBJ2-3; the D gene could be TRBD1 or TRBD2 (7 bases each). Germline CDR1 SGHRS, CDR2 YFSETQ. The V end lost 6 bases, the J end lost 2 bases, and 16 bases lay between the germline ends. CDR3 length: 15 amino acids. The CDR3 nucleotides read TGCGCCAGCACCAGGGGGGGACTTTCCACAGATACGCAGTATTTT. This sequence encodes CASTRGGLSTDTQYF. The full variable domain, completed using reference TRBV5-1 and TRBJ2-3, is KAGVTQTPRYLIKTRGQQVTLSCSPISGHRSVSWYQQTPGQGLQFLFEYFSETQRNKGNFPGRFSGRQFSNSRSEMNVSTLELGDSALYLCASTRGGLSTDTQYFGPGTRLTVL.

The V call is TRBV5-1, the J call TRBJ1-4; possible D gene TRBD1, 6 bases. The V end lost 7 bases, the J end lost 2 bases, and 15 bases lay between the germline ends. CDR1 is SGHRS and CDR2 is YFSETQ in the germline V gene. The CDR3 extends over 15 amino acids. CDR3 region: CASQIQGSTNEKLFF. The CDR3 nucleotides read TGCGCCAGCCAAATACAGGGCTCGACTAATGAAAAACTGTTTTTT.

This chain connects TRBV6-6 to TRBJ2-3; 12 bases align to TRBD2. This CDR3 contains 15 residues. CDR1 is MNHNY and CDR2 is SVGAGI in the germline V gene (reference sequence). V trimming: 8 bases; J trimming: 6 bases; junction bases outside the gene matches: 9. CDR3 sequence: CASAASGGEWDTQYF. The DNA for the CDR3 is TGTGCCAGCGCGGCTAGCGGGGGGGAATGGGATACGCAGTATTTT.

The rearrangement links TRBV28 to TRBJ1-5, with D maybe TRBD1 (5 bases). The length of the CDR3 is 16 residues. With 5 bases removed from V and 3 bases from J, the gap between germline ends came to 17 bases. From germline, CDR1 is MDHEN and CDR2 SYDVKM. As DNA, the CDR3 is TGTGCCAGCAGTCTCCCCGGGGAGGGACCCAATCAGCCCCAGCATTTT. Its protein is CASSLPGEGPNQPQHF.

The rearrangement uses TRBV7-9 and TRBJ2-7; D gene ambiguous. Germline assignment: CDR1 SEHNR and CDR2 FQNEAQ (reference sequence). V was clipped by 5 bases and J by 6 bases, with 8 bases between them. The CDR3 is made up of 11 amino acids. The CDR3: CASSHSGEQYF. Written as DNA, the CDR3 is TGTGCCAGCAGCCACTCGGGCGAGCAGTACTTC.

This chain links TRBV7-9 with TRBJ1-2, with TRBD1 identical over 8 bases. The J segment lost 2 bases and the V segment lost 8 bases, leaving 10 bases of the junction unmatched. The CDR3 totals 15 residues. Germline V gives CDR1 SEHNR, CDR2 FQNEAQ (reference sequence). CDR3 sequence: CASLRGQGKNYGYTF. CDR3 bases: TGTGCCAGCCTCAGAGGACAGGGAAAGAACTATGGCTACACCTTC.

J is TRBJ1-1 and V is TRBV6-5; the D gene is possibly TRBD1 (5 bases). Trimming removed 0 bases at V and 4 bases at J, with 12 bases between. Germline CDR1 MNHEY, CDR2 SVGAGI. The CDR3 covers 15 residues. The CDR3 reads CASSYSTGVPTEAFF. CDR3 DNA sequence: TGTGCCAGCAGTTACTCGACGGGGGTGCCCACTGAAGCTTTCTTT.

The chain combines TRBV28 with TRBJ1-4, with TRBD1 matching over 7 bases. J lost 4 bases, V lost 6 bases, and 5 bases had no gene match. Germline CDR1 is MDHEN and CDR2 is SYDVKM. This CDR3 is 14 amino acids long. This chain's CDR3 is CASRSGTDNEKLFF. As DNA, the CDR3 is TGTGCCAGCAGGTCCGGGACAGATAATGAAAAACTGTTTTTT.

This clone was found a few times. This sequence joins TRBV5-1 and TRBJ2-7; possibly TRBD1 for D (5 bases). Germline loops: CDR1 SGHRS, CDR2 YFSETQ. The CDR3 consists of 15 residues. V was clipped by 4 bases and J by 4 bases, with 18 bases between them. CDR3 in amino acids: CASSRPEGDVYEQYF. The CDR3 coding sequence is TGCGCCAGCAGCCGGCCGGAAGGGGATGTTTACGAGCAGTACTTC.